This T cell receptor beta chain came from a study of read filtering for tumor transcriptome and immune sequencing. Every patient had bone marrow sampled while the disease was active. This library used around 400 ng RNA and molecular barcoded adaptors spanning alpha/delta and beta/gamma chains. TCRdb re-derived calls from the reads in MiXCR, one entry per CDR3 protein. The sample shows 100,000 to 150,000 distinct CDR3 sequences, around 13% of them seen only once. This clonotype occurred a few times. V lost 2 bases and J lost 1; bases outside the gene matches: 8. Germline values: CDR1 SGHTA, CDR2 FQGTGA. CDR3 length equals 18 residues.

The genes are TRBV7-3 and TRBJ2-4; 10 positions agree with TRBD2. Sequencing input: a population of CD138-negative cells sorted from bone marrow. This sequence was found in a donor at least 40 years old with multiple myeloma. Written as DNA, the CDR3 is TGTGCCAGCAGCTTAGGGCCCCTAGCGGGAGCGGCCAAAAACATTCAGTACTTC. Amino acids: CASSLGPLAGAAKNIQYF.